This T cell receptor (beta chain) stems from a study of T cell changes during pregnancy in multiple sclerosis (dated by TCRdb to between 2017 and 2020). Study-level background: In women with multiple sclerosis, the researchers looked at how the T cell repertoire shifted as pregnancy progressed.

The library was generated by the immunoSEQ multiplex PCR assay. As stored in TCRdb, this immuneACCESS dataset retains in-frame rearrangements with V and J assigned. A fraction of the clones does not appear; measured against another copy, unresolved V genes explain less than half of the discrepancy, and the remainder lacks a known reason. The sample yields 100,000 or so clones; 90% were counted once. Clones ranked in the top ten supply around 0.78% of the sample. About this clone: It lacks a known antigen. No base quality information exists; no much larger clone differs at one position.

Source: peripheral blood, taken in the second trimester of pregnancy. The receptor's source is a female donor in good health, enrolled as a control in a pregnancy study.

The sequence in DNA is TGTGCCTTACGGAGGCCGTTGGGGGGGGATACGCAGTATTTT. Translated, this is CALRRPLGGDTQYF. The V gene is TRBV2 and the J gene is TRBJ2-3; the central 7 bases match TRBD2. CDR1 and CDR2, per the germline V gene, are SNHLY and FYNNEI. From the cysteine up to the phenylalanine, the CDR3 has a length of 14 residues. Of all the DNA, just the CDR3 is kept, 42 bases in frame from base 1. The germline V and J ends show losses of 11 bases and 6 bases respectively, and no gene match explains 14 bases of the junction.